This entry features one TCR beta chain sequence. This record comes from a study of T cell changes during pregnancy in multiple sclerosis. This CDR3 is built from 15 residues. The V segment lost 5 bases and the J segment 6 bases; nucleotides outside the gene matches: 8. From germline, CDR1 is MDHEN and CDR2 SYDVKM. Profiled with immunoSEQ multiplex PCR; TCRdb holds only in-frame clones, not every one. The sample lists 35,000 to 40,000 clones; roughly 89% were seen once. The receptor's source is a female donor with multiple sclerosis, enrolled in a pregnancy study. The starting material was CD4+ T cells from peripheral blood mononuclear cells, obtained in the second trimester of pregnancy. This rearrangement joins TRBV28 to TRBJ1-5; TRBD1 matches 9 bases. CDR3: CASSPLTGGGQPQHF. The CDR3 DNA is TGTGCCAGCAGTCCCCTGACAGGGGGTGGTCAGCCCCAGCATTTT. The variable domain in full, with the rest retrieved from reference TRBV28 and TRBJ1-5, is DVKVTQSSRYLVKRTGEKVFLECVQDMDHENMFWYRQDPGLGLRLIYFSYDVKMKEKGDIPEGYSVSREKKERFSLILESASTNQTSMYLCASSPLTGGGQPQHFGDGTRLSIL.